These T cell receptor beta chains were read from a single sample in a study of T-cell memory formation after mild COVID-19. Via MiXCR, TCRdb re-called the 5' RACE reads, giving one row per CDR3 protein. The table has 450,000 to 700,000 distinct CDR3 sequences, more than 15% seen once. Sequencing used PBMCs or a T cell subset sorted from them (not recorded which). The receptors here all came from an adult woman who had mild COVID-19 (a few samples of this study predate the infection). Cell type and time point are not known. Each CDR3 is given with its conserved first and last residue. Fields, in order: D gene, V gene, J gene, CDR3 protein. The D gene is left open where the match is weak.

NA	TRBV4-2	TRBJ1-1	CASSQDWSHGNTEAFF
TRBD1	TRBV5-1	TRBJ1-1	CASSLFGTGDTEAFF
TRBD1	TRBV9	TRBJ2-1	CASRKGASSYNEQFF
NA	TRBV18	TRBJ2-3	CASSPLGDTQYF
TRBD1	TRBV6-5	TRBJ2-7	CASSQDRAVEQYF
NA	TRBV12-3/TRBV12-4	TRBJ1-1	CASSLPSGGTEAFF
NA	TRBV11-2	TRBJ2-1	CASSLEGTGEQFF
TRBD2	TRBV11-2	TRBJ2-1	CASSLDLGLAGFGEQFF
NA	TRBV24-1	TRBJ1-5	CATSDRQGLNQPQHF
NA	TRBV9	TRBJ1-2	CASSVETGYGYTF
NA	TRBV18	TRBJ2-7	CASSGLQVHEQYF
NA	TRBV2	TRBJ2-1	CASSTGSSYNEQFF
TRBD1	TRBV19	TRBJ1-6	CASSGSRNRQGHSPLHF
NA	TRBV27	TRBJ2-3	CASSLLKASTDTQYF
NA	TRBV10-3	TRBJ2-1	CAISEGMGRGNEQFF